This T cell receptor beta chain was retrieved from a study of control samples from healthy donors and cancer patients. The length of the CDR3 is 14 residues. Germline V gives CDR1 KGHDR, CDR2 SFDVKD. With 1 base removed from V and 7 bases from J, the gap between germline ends came to 10 bases. Some clones are missing from TCRdb's copy, which holds only in-frame ones; the method was immunoSEQ multiplex PCR. The table includes around 80,000 clones, around nine tenths detected once. The clonotype was recovered from a woman in her forties or fifties in good health. The chain couples TRBV24-1 to TRBJ2-1; D is tentatively TRBD1 or TRBD2 (5 bases each). The sample was blood. CDR3 sequence (DNA): TGTGCCACCAGTGATTTACGTTGGGGGAATGAGCAGTTCTTC. This encodes CATSDLRWGNEQFF.